Shown below are 25 T cell receptor beta chains from a single sample sequenced in a study of regulatory T cells in long-lasting Graves disease (dated by TCRdb to 2020 to 2023). According to the study, the label for this sample's time point signals: persistent/refractory GD, antithyroid drugs over 5 years with positive TRAb. RNA was extracted from PBMCs in TRIzol for both TCR sequencing and RNA sequencing. Libraries were built with multiplex PCR. TCRdb names Illumina HiSeq 4000 as the instrument used. CDR3 regions were amplified by Arm-PCR with iRepertoire HTBI primers to construct TCR beta libraries. The raw public reads went through TCRdb reprocessing: fastp at Q25, MiXCR clone calling, in-frame beta chains kept. Every CDR3 protein is listed once, alongside the most common genes and DNA of its rows. Here the sample has 500,000 to 700,000 distinct CDR3 sequences; 25% to 35% occur a single time. The ten biggest clones cover 35% to 55% of the sample.

Source: peripheral blood mononuclear cells (PBMCs), taken when the disease was refractory, from a patient treated with antithyroid drugs. The receptors originated from a female donor with Graves disease.

This clonotype was counted at least ten times. The chain uses TRBV2 and TRBJ2-7, with 8 bases aligning to TRBD2. CDR3 size: 13 residues. With V trimmed by 8 bases and J by 5 bases, 8 bases remained unmatched. Germline-derived CDR1 and CDR2 are SNHLY and FYNNEI. The CDR3 region has the DNA TGTGCCAGCTTCGAGCGGGAGAGTGACGAGCAGTACTTC. Translating it yields CASFERESDEQYF. Drawing the rest from reference TRBV2 and TRBJ2-7, the complete variable domain is EPEVTQTPSHQVTQMGQEVILRCVPISNHLYFYWYRQILGQKVEFLVSFYNNEISEKSEIFDDQFSVERPDGSNFTLKIRSTKLEDSAMYFCASFERESDEQYFGPGTRLTVT.

The genes are TRBV2 and TRBJ2-3; 7 bases map to TRBD1. The V gene end was trimmed by 5 bases and the J gene end by 9 bases; junction bases not matched to a gene: 8. This CDR3 is built from 13 residues. CDR1 is SNHLY and CDR2 is FYNNEI in the germline V gene. CDR3 loop: CASSFDRVGTQYF. The CDR3 DNA reads as TGTGCCAGCAGTTTTGACAGGGTCGGCACGCAGTATTTT.

This clonotype was picked up many times. The chain is built from TRBV7-9 and TRBJ2-7; possible D gene TRBD2, 5 bases. Trimming removed 1 base at V and 5 bases at J, with 15 bases between. Germline-derived CDR1 and CDR2 are SEHNR and FQNEAQ (reference sequence). The CDR3 spans 15 residues. CDR3 protein: CASSLDLAWGNEQYF. For the CDR3, the DNA is TGTGCCAGCAGCTTAGATCTAGCCTGGGGAAACGAGCAGTACTTC.

The V and J genes are TRBV19 and TRBJ2-7; D might be TRBD1 (5 bases). The CDR3 sequence is 13 residues long. CDR1 and CDR2 (germline): LNHDA, SQIVND (reference sequence). V was pared by 5 bases and J by 10 bases, with 18 bases between. The CDR3: CASSPRKQVPQYF. The DNA of the CDR3 is TGTGCCAGTAGTCCAAGGAAACAGGTGCCTCAGTACTTC.

This clonotype was seen many times. The chain has TRBV12-5 and TRBJ1-1; D uncertain. In germline, CDR1 is LGHNT, CDR2 FRNRAP. Trimming took off 0 bases at V and 1 base at J, with 9 bases between the two ends. This CDR3 has 15 amino acids. This chain's CDR3 is CASGLVTGRNTEAFF. The CDR3 DNA sequence: TGTGCTAGTGGTTTGGTAACCGGAAGGAACACTGAAGCTTTCTTT. Full variable domain (missing parts from reference TRBV12-5 and TRBJ1-1): DARVTQTPRHKVTEMGQEVTMRCQPILGHNTVFWYRQTMMQGLELLAYFRNRAPLDDSGMPKDRFSAEMPDATLATLKIQPSEPRDSAVYFCASGLVTGRNTEAFFGQGTRLTVV.

CDR3 sequence reads: CASSTPPKGQETQYF. In nucleotides, the CDR3 is TGCGCCAGCAGTACCCCCCCGAAGGGCCAAGAGACCCAGTACTTC. The V gene is TRBV10-2, the J gene TRBJ2-5; D gene unclear. In germline, CDR1 is WSHSY, CDR2 SAAADI. The CDR3 runs 15 residues. Trimming cost V 5 bases and J 1 base, with 14 bases left between them.

This clonotype was recorded many times. The chain joins TRBV18 to TRBJ1-1, with D unresolved. CDR3 length equals 12 residues. V lost 8 bases and J 5 bases, leaving 12 bases between the germline ends. Germline V gene data show CDR1 as KGHSH and CDR2 as LQKENI. CDR3 DNA sequence: TGTGCCAGCAGTCCCGCCGGGACTGAAGCTTTCTTT. This encodes CASSPAGTEAFF.

The rearrangement uses TRBV12-3 or TRBV12-4 and TRBJ2-2, with TRBD1 identical over 10 bases. V lost 6 bases and J lost 2; bases outside the gene matches: 3. The CDR3 length is 15 residues. The CDR3 bases are TGTGCCAGCAGGGACAGGGGGGGAAACACCGGGGAGCTGTTTTTT. Translating gives CASRDRGGNTGELFF.

This clonotype was observed a handful of times. This chain uses TRBV12-3 or TRBV12-4 with TRBJ1-6; 8 bases line up with TRBD1. The J segment lost 14 bases and the V segment lost 6 bases, leaving 12 bases of the junction unmatched. CDR3 length equals 14 residues. In DNA, the CDR3 is TGTGCCAGCAGGGGGACAGGCGGGATTAGAGCCCTCCACTTT. This gives the protein CASRGTGGIRALHF.

To note about this clonotype: One end of the junction fails to match germline, which may point to a read error. The V gene is TRBV27, the J gene TRBJ1-1, with unresolved D. Per the germline V gene, CDR1 is MNHEY and CDR2 is SMNVEV (reference sequence). This CDR3 is built from 14 residues. CDR3 nucleotide sequence: TGTGCCAGCAGTCATGTGGGTGCTTACACTGAAGCTCTCTTT. It encodes CASSHVGAYTEALF.

A few counts support this clonotype. V gene TRBV19 combines with J gene TRBJ1-5; D gene ambiguous. The CDR3 runs 15 residues. V was cut by 5 bases and J by 4 bases, with 15 bases left in between. Germline CDR1 reads LNHDA; CDR2 reads SQIVND (reference sequence). DNA of the CDR3: TGTGCCAGTAGTTTTGGAGTACTGGCTAATCAGCCCCAGCATTTT. This sequence encodes CASSFGVLANQPQHF.

This clonotype was counted between two and nine times. V is TRBV7-2 and J is TRBJ1-2, with D maybe TRBD1 (6 bases). This CDR3 region has 15 residues. V shed 1 base and J shed 4 bases, with 13 bases lying between them. The germline V gene encodes CDR1 SGHTA and CDR2 FQGNSA. The CDR3 coding sequence is TGTGCCAGCAGCTTAGAAAGAGGAGGGGGCTATGGCTACACCTTC. As protein: CASSLERGGGYGYTF.

There are a few counts of this clonotype. This rearrangement joins TRBV11-1 to TRBJ2-4, with 7 positions matching TRBD1. Trimming cost V 3 bases and J 7 bases; bases outside gene matches: 9. CDR3 length: 15 residues. Germline V gives CDR1 SGHAT, CDR2 FQDESV (reference sequence). CDR3 protein: CASSFQRTGRNIQYF. In nucleotides, the CDR3 is TGTGCCAGCAGCTTCCAGAGGACAGGACGGAACATTCAGTACTTC.

This clonotype was detected ten times or more. The chain links TRBV30 to TRBJ1-1; D uncertain. V was cut by 0 bases and J by 3 bases, with 8 bases left in between. The CDR3 is made up of 13 amino acids. Germline CDR1 reads GTSNPN; CDR2 reads SVGIG (reference sequence). In DNA form, the CDR3 reads TGTGCCTGGAGTGTAAGAGGAGACACTGAAGCTTTCTTT. Translated: CAWSVRGDTEAFF.

V usage is TRBV6-2 or TRBV6-3 and J usage is TRBJ2-5; 7 bases line up with TRBD2. The CDR3 has 14 amino acids. V lost 5 bases and J lost 7; bases outside the gene matches: 10. The germline CDR1 and CDR2 sequences are MNHEY and SVGEGT. CDR3 coding DNA: TGTGCCAGCAGTCCCGGTGGGGGGGTGGGGACCCAGTACTTC. Residues: CASSPGGGVGTQYF.

This clonotype has only a few counts. This chain connects TRBV6-1 to TRBJ2-7; D may match TRBD1 or TRBD2 (5 bases each). CDR3 length equals 14 residues. Germline V lookup: CDR1 MNHNS, CDR2 SASEGT. V was shortened by 6 bases and J by 4 bases, with 16 bases between the two germline ends. This chain's CDR3 is CASRTGPPRYEQYF. The DNA of the CDR3 is TGTGCCAGCAGGACGGGACCCCCCAGGTACGAGCAGTACTTC.

The chain employs TRBV27 and TRBJ2-7; TRBD1 or TRBD2 may be the D gene (5 bases each). Germline V gene lookup returns CDR1 MNHEY and CDR2 SMNVEV (reference sequence). V gave up 2 bases and J gave up 3 bases, with 14 bases separating them. The length of the CDR3 is 15 residues. This CDR3 reads CASSLKGPPGYEQYF. CDR3 nucleotide sequence: TGTGCCAGCAGTTTAAAGGGACCCCCAGGCTACGAGCAGTACTTC.

Ten or more counts support this clonotype. This chain connects TRBV7-3 to TRBJ1-1; D gene ambiguous. Germline V CDR1 and CDR2: SGHTA, FQGTGA. The CDR3 runs to 13 residues. The V gene lost 2 bases and the J gene lost 0 bases, with 4 bases spanning the gap. CDR3 residues: CASSLEMNTEAFF. CDR3 DNA sequence: TGTGCCAGCAGCTTAGAGATGAACACTGAAGCTTTCTTT. Filled out from reference TRBV7-3 and TRBJ1-1, the complete variable domain reads GAGVSQTPSNKVTEKGKYVELRCDPISGHTALYWYRQSLGQGPEFLIYFQGTGAADDSGLPNDRFFAVRPEGSVSTLKIQRTERGDSAVYLCASSLEMNTEAFFGQGTRLTVV.

This clonotype occurred a few times. The chain couples TRBV6-1 to TRBJ1-6; D call uncertain. With 5 bases removed from V and 8 bases from J, the gap between germline ends came to 16 bases. Germline CDR1 MNHNS, CDR2 SASEGT. The CDR3 extends over 15 amino acids. CDR3: CASSTLGPTDSPLHF. Written as DNA, the CDR3 is TGTGCCAGCAGTACGCTAGGGCCCACTGATTCACCCCTCCACTTT.

This clonotype was counted a few times. This rearrangement joins TRBV6-2 or TRBV6-3 to TRBJ1-2, with D perhaps TRBD1 (5 bases). V lost 8 bases and J 4 bases, leaving 8 bases between the germline ends. Germline assignment: CDR1 MNHEY and CDR2 SVGEGT. CDR3 length: 11 amino acids. CDR3 in amino acids: CASWGSYGYTF. For the CDR3, the DNA is TGTGCCAGCTGGGGGTCCTATGGCTACACCTTC.

This clonotype was detected many times. The J gene is TRBJ1-3, the V gene TRBV2; a weak D match, TRBD1 (6 bases). CDR3 size: 14 residues. Trimming shortened V by 4 bases and J by 4 bases, and 11 bases separated the two germline ends. Germline CDR1 reads SNHLY; CDR2 reads FYNNEI. The CDR3 is CASSAGTSGNTIYF. The CDR3 coding sequence is TGTGCCAGCAGTGCAGGGACATCCGGAAACACCATATATTTT.

The chain has TRBV6-1 and TRBJ1-3, with no clear D. Germline CDR1 reads MNHNS; CDR2 reads SASEGT. The CDR3 has 13 residues. V lost 4 bases, J lost 0 bases, and 4 bases lay in between. CDR3 coding DNA: TGTGCCAGCAGTGTGGTCTCTGGAAACACCATATATTTT. It specifies CASSVVSGNTIYF.

This clonotype was observed many times. CDR3 DNA: TGTGCCAGCAGTGAAGATGACAGTAATTCACCCCTCCACTTT. The encoded protein is CASSEDDSNSPLHF. The chain is built from TRBV6-1 and TRBJ1-6; D is perhaps TRBD1 (5 bases). V was clipped by 1 base and J by 6 bases, with 7 bases between them. This CDR3 comprises 14 residues. Germline assignment: CDR1 MNHNS and CDR2 SASEGT.

The V gene is TRBV14, the J gene TRBJ1-1, with D hard to call. The length of the CDR3 is 14 residues. CDR1 and CDR2 from the germline V gene are SGHDN and FVKESK. The V end was cut by 0 bases, the J end by 4 bases, with 9 bases between. The CDR3 loop reads CASSQDRRATEAFF. CDR3 nucleotides: TGTGCCAGCAGCCAAGATCGGCGGGCCACTGAAGCTTTCTTT.

This clonotype was observed a handful of times. The CDR3 DNA sequence: TGCGCCAGCAGCCTCGGCGGGACTAGCGACGCGAACACCGGGGAGCTGTTTTTT. Translating gives CASSLGGTSDANTGELFF. The chain couples TRBV5-1 to TRBJ2-2; 10 nucleotides agree with TRBD2. The length of the CDR3 is 18 residues. In germline, CDR1 is SGHRS, CDR2 YFSETQ. V shed 4 bases and J 0 bases; nucleotides not matched to a gene: 9.